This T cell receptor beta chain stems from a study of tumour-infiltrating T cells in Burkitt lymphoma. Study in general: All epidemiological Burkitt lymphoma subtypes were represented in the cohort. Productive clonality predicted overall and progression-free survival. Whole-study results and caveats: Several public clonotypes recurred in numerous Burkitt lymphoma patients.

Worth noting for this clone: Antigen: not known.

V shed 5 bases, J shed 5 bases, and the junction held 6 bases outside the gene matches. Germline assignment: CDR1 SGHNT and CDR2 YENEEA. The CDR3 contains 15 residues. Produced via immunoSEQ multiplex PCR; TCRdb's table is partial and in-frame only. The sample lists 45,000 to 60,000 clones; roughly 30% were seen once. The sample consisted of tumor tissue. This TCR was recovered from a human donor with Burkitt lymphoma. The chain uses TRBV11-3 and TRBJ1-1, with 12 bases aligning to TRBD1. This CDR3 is CASSMGGQGATEAFF. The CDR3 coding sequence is TGTGCCAGCAGCATGGGGGGACAGGGGGCTACTGAAGCTTTCTTT.